A selection of T cell receptor beta chains follows, all from one sample in a study of response to subunit inactivated influenza vaccine. TCRdb re-called the RT-PCR reads with MiXCR, one entry per CDR3 protein. The sample carries about 570,000 distinct CDR3 sequences, around 11% recorded once. The same data also went into a second study, on T cells expressing NK-cell markers.

This sample comprised PBMCs from blood, obtained on the day of vaccination. These receptors were collected from a man aged 50 or older who received an inactivated influenza vaccine. The CDR3 runs from the conserved cysteine through the conserved F or W. The D gene is left open where the match is weak. A row's size may be missing; if present it is once, few, many or a size class.

v_gene: TRBV3-1; d_gene: .; abundance: many; j_gene: TRBJ1-1; len: 14; CDR3aa: CASSPMDSSSGAFF; CDR3nt: TGTGCCAGCAGCCCTATGGACTCCTCGTCAGGAGCTTTCTTT
v_gene: TRBV7-9; d_gene: .; abundance: .; j_gene: TRBJ1-4; len: 14; CDR3aa: CASDLGPGNEKLFF; CDR3nt: TGTGCCAGCGACCTTGGACCTGGGAATGAAAAACTGTTTTTT
v_gene: TRBV5-5; d_gene: TRBD2; abundance: .; j_gene: TRBJ2-1; len: 15; CDR3aa: CASSLDSGRAPEQFF; CDR3nt: TGTGCCAGCAGCTTGGACAGCGGGAGGGCGCCTGAGCAGTTCTTC
v_gene: TRBV10-3; d_gene: .; abundance: few; j_gene: TRBJ2-7; len: 15; CDR3aa: CATLRGLLGHYEQYF; CDR3nt: TGTGCCACATTACGCGGGCTCCTCGGGCACTACGAGCAGTACTTC
v_gene: TRBV9; d_gene: TRBD1; abundance: .; j_gene: TRBJ2-7; len: 15; CDR3aa: CASSGGDRGFDEQYF; CDR3nt: TGTGCCAGCAGCGGAGGGGACAGGGGGTTCGACGAGCAGTACTTC
v_gene: TRBV2; d_gene: .; abundance: few; j_gene: TRBJ2-2; len: 15; CDR3aa: CASNRKGGRTGELFF; CDR3nt: TGTGCCAGCAATCGGAAGGGGGGCCGGACCGGGGAGCTGTTTTTT
v_gene: TRBV7-2; d_gene: .; abundance: .; j_gene: TRBJ2-1; len: 12; CDR3aa: CASSFRGYEQFF; CDR3nt: TGTGCCAGCAGCTTCCGGGGGTACGAGCAGTTCTTC
v_gene: TRBV29-1; d_gene: .; abundance: many; j_gene: TRBJ2-1; len: 13; CDR3aa: CSVVFDRPHEQFF; CDR3nt: TGCAGCGTTGTCTTTGACCGACCCCATGAGCAGTTCTTC
v_gene: TRBV20-1; d_gene: .; abundance: .; j_gene: TRBJ1-5; len: 12; CDR3aa: CSAILQGQPQHF; CDR3nt: TGCAGTGCAATTTTACAGGGTCAGCCCCAGCATTTT
v_gene: TRBV11-1; d_gene: .; abundance: few; j_gene: TRBJ2-1; len: 19; CDR3aa: CASSLSSTSSRLGGNEQFF; CDR3nt: TGTGCCAGCAGCTTATCTTCGACTAGCTCAAGGTTAGGGGGCAATGAGCAGTTCTTC
v_gene: TRBV3-1; d_gene: .; abundance: many; j_gene: TRBJ2-2; len: 12; CDR3aa: CASSLNGRELFF; CDR3nt: TGTGCCAGCAGCCTGAACGGGAGGGAGCTGTTTTTT
v_gene: TRBV4-3; d_gene: .; abundance: .; j_gene: TRBJ2-1; len: 17; CDR3aa: CASSLTHLATSYNEQFF; CDR3nt: TGCGCCAGCAGCCTAACCCATCTAGCTACCTCCTACAATGAGCAGTTCTTC
v_gene: TRBV7-8; d_gene: .; abundance: .; j_gene: TRBJ2-7; len: 14; CDR3aa: CASSRRETHYEQYF; CDR3nt: TGTGCCAGCAGCCGCCGGGAGACGCACTACGAGCAGTACTTC
v_gene: TRBV12-3/TRBV12-4; d_gene: .; abundance: .; j_gene: TRBJ2-5; len: 12; CDR3aa: CASKSREKTQYF; CDR3nt: TGTGCCAGCAAGTCCCGGGAAAAGACCCAGTACTTC
v_gene: TRBV6-1; d_gene: TRBD2; abundance: .; j_gene: TRBJ2-7; len: 15; CDR3aa: CASRTGTSGINEQYF; CDR3nt: TGTGCCAGCAGAACCGGGACTAGCGGGATCAACGAGCAGTACTTC
v_gene: TRBV7-2; d_gene: TRBD2; abundance: .; j_gene: TRBJ2-3; len: 17; CDR3aa: CASSLVAGTSSFNTQYF; CDR3nt: TGTGCCAGCAGCTTGGTTGCCGGGACTAGCTCTTTTAATACGCAGTATTTT
v_gene: TRBV7-2; d_gene: TRBD1; abundance: many; j_gene: TRBJ2-1; len: 13; CDR3aa: CASSLATGTEQFF; CDR3nt: TGTGCCAGCAGCTTAGCGACAGGGACTGAGCAGTTCTTC
v_gene: TRBV6-2/TRBV6-3; d_gene: .; abundance: few; j_gene: TRBJ1-2; len: 17; CDR3aa: CASSYPPKAGANYGYTF; CDR3nt: TGTGCCAGCAGTTACCCGCCAAAGGCAGGGGCTAACTATGGCTACACCTTC
v_gene: TRBV15; d_gene: TRBD1; abundance: .; j_gene: TRBJ2-7; len: 15; CDR3aa: CATSRAGQDRHEQYF; CDR3nt: TGTGCCACCAGCAGAGCAGGACAGGACCGCCACGAGCAGTACTTC
v_gene: TRBV6-2/TRBV6-3; d_gene: .; abundance: .; j_gene: TRBJ2-1; len: 15; CDR3aa: CASSIAENLYNEQFF; CDR3nt: TGTGCCAGCAGTATCGCTGAAAACCTCTACAATGAGCAGTTCTTC
v_gene: TRBV29-1; d_gene: .; abundance: .; j_gene: TRBJ1-1; len: 13; CDR3aa: CSVRFGGGTEAFF; CDR3nt: .
v_gene: TRBV11-3; d_gene: TRBD1; abundance: few; j_gene: TRBJ2-2; len: 13; CDR3aa: CASSDRITGELFF; CDR3nt: TGTGCCAGTTCGGACAGGATTACCGGGGAGCTGTTTTTT
v_gene: TRBV7-9; d_gene: .; abundance: few; j_gene: TRBJ1-4; len: 14; CDR3aa: CASTSTATNEKLFF; CDR3nt: TGTGCCAGCACCTCTACGGCAACTAATGAAAAACTGTTTTTT
v_gene: TRBV20-1; d_gene: TRBD2; abundance: .; j_gene: TRBJ2-1; len: 13; CDR3aa: CSRSSGVYNEQFF; CDR3nt: TGCAGTCGTTCTAGCGGGGTATACAATGAGCAGTTCTTC
v_gene: TRBV6-1; d_gene: TRBD1; abundance: few; j_gene: TRBJ1-4; len: 14; CDR3aa: CASRRGLTNEKLFF; CDR3nt: TGTGCCAGCAGGAGGGGGCTAACTAATGAAAAACTGTTTTTT
v_gene: TRBV19; d_gene: TRBD1; abundance: .; j_gene: TRBJ2-3; len: 18; CDR3aa: CASSGDEWDRVGGDTQYF; CDR3nt: TGTGCCAGTAGTGGTGACGAATGGGACAGGGTTGGCGGAGATACGCAGTATTTT
v_gene: TRBV28; d_gene: TRBD1; abundance: .; j_gene: TRBJ2-4; len: 15; CDR3aa: CASSTGGAAKNIQYF; CDR3nt: TGTGCCAGCAGTACAGGGGGTGCAGCCAAAAACATTCAGTACTTC
v_gene: TRBV30; d_gene: .; abundance: few; j_gene: TRBJ1-6; len: 14; CDR3aa: CACRRDRTNSPLHF; CDR3nt: TGTGCCTGTAGACGGGACCGCACAAATTCACCCCTCCACTTT
v_gene: TRBV12-3/TRBV12-4; d_gene: .; abundance: many; j_gene: TRBJ1-6; len: 12; CDR3aa: CASPIRIPPLHF; CDR3nt: TGTGCCAGCCCAATCCGGATCCCACCCCTCCACTTT
v_gene: TRBV29-1; d_gene: TRBD2; abundance: few; j_gene: TRBJ2-7; len: 14; CDR3aa: CSALTSGSSYEQYF; CDR3nt: TGCAGCGCTCTGACTAGCGGGAGTTCCTACGAGCAGTACTTC
v_gene: TRBV29-1; d_gene: .; abundance: .; j_gene: TRBJ1-2; len: 13; CDR3aa: CSVDHRRGYGYTF; CDR3nt: TGCAGCGTTGACCATCGACGGGGCTATGGCTACACCTTC
v_gene: TRBV27; d_gene: TRBD2; abundance: few; j_gene: TRBJ2-5; len: 14; CDR3aa: CASGGLAEGETQYF; CDR3nt: TGTGCCAGCGGGGGACTAGCGGAAGGGGAGACCCAGTACTTC
v_gene: TRBV5-1; d_gene: .; abundance: .; j_gene: TRBJ1-2; len: 15; CDR3aa: CASSSSGEVFGGYTF; CDR3nt: TGCGCCAGCAGCTCGTCAGGGGAAGTGTTTGGAGGCTACACCTTC
v_gene: TRBV7-9; d_gene: TRBD1; abundance: few; j_gene: TRBJ2-3; len: 13; CDR3aa: CASSITGGDTQYF; CDR3nt: TGTGCCAGCAGCATTACAGGGGGGGATACGCAGTATTTT
v_gene: TRBV6-2/TRBV6-3; d_gene: .; abundance: few; j_gene: TRBJ2-1; len: 16; CDR3aa: CASSYSGLSTYNEQFF; CDR3nt: TGTGCCAGCAGTTACTCGGGATTAAGCACCTACAATGAGCAGTTCTTC
v_gene: TRBV7-2; d_gene: .; abundance: .; j_gene: TRBJ1-2; len: 16; CDR3aa: CASSPDGGASSYGYTF; CDR3nt: TGTGCCAGCAGCCCCGATGGGGGGGCAAGTTCCTATGGCTACACCTTC
v_gene: TRBV5-1; d_gene: .; abundance: few; j_gene: TRBJ1-4; len: 17; CDR3aa: CASSPAGGSATNEKLFF; CDR3nt: TGCGCCAGCAGCCCGGCCGGGGGGAGTGCAACTAATGAAAAACTGTTTTTT
v_gene: TRBV12-3/TRBV12-4; d_gene: TRBD2; abundance: .; j_gene: TRBJ2-3; len: 18; CDR3aa: CASRGGELRPVNTDTQYF; CDR3nt: TGTGCCAGCCGGGGGGGGGAACTCAGGCCGGTAAACACAGATACGCAGTATTTT
v_gene: TRBV28; d_gene: .; abundance: few; j_gene: TRBJ2-2; len: 16; CDR3aa: CASKGGETRNTGELFF; CDR3nt: TGTGCCAGCAAAGGGGGAGAGACTAGAAACACCGGGGAGCTGTTTTTT
v_gene: TRBV7-2; d_gene: TRBD2; abundance: .; j_gene: TRBJ2-5; len: 15; CDR3aa: CASSQRLAGGQTQYF; CDR3nt: TGTGCCAGCAGTCAACGACTAGCGGGGGGGCAGACCCAGTACTTC
v_gene: TRBV27; d_gene: TRBD1; abundance: many; j_gene: TRBJ2-7; len: 15; CDR3aa: CASSYRDRSSYEQYF; CDR3nt: TGTGCCAGCAGTTACCGGGACAGGAGCTCCTACGAGCAGTACTTC
v_gene: TRBV23-1; d_gene: .; abundance: .; j_gene: TRBJ1-4; len: 14; CDR3aa: CASRPGLLQEKLFF; CDR3nt: TGCGCCAGCAGGCCGGGCCTCCTTCAGGAAAAACTGTTTTTT
v_gene: TRBV28; d_gene: TRBD2; abundance: few; j_gene: TRBJ2-1; len: 17; CDR3aa: CASSLLASGRLRQEQFF; CDR3nt: TGTGCCAGCAGTTTATTGGCTAGCGGGAGGCTTCGGCAAGAGCAGTTCTTC
v_gene: TRBV12-3/TRBV12-4; d_gene: TRBD2; abundance: many; j_gene: TRBJ2-5; len: 15; CDR3aa: CASTKAGGPGETQYF; CDR3nt: TGTGCCAGCACCAAAGCGGGAGGGCCAGGGGAGACCCAGTACTTC
v_gene: TRBV3-1; d_gene: .; abundance: few; j_gene: TRBJ2-6; len: 16; CDR3aa: CASSQGTRSGANVLTF; CDR3nt: TGTGCCAGCAGCCAAGGCACACGCTCTGGGGCCAACGTCCTGACTTTC
v_gene: TRBV4-1; d_gene: TRBD2; abundance: .; j_gene: TRBJ2-7; len: 14; CDR3aa: CASATLAGAYEQYF; CDR3nt: TGCGCCAGCGCAACTCTAGCGGGAGCCTACGAGCAGTACTTC
v_gene: TRBV5-1; d_gene: TRBD2; abundance: few; j_gene: TRBJ2-1; len: 16; CDR3aa: CASSPMVAGGGNEQFF; CDR3nt: TGCGCCAGCAGCCCCATGGTGGCGGGAGGGGGGAATGAGCAGTTCTTC
v_gene: TRBV5-1; d_gene: TRBD2; abundance: few; j_gene: TRBJ2-1; len: 15; CDR3aa: CASSLGGSSGMEQFF; CDR3nt: TGCGCCAGCAGCTTGGGAGGGAGTAGCGGGATGGAGCAGTTCTTC
v_gene: TRBV28; d_gene: TRBD2; abundance: few; j_gene: TRBJ2-7; len: 13; CDR3aa: CASRASGNYEQYF; CDR3nt: TGTGCCAGCAGGGCAAGCGGGAACTACGAGCAGTACTTC
v_gene: TRBV19; d_gene: .; abundance: .; j_gene: TRBJ1-2; len: 14; CDR3aa: CASTPGEETYGYTF; CDR3nt: TGTGCCAGTACCCCGGGAGAGGAAACCTATGGCTACACCTTC
v_gene: TRBV7-8; d_gene: .; abundance: .; j_gene: TRBJ1-5; len: 15; CDR3aa: CASSGRDIINQPQHF; CDR3nt: TGTGCCAGCAGCGGCCGGGACATTATCAATCAGCCCCAGCATTTT
v_gene: TRBV28; d_gene: .; abundance: many; j_gene: TRBJ2-7; len: 13; CDR3aa: CASSLGSDYEQYF; CDR3nt: TGTGCCAGCAGTTTAGGGTCGGATTACGAGCAGTACTTC
v_gene: TRBV7-9; d_gene: .; abundance: .; j_gene: TRBJ2-1; len: 15; CDR3aa: CASRTTGEAVNEQFF; CDR3nt: TGTGCCAGCAGGACTACAGGGGAGGCGGTCAATGAGCAGTTCTTC
v_gene: TRBV20-1; d_gene: TRBD1; abundance: many; j_gene: TRBJ1-2; len: 14; CDR3aa: CSAQTRDSYYGYTF; CDR3nt: TGCAGTGCTCAGACCCGGGACAGCTACTATGGCTACACCTTC
v_gene: TRBV27; d_gene: TRBD2; abundance: few; j_gene: TRBJ2-3; len: 15; CDR3aa: CASSFSLAYTDTQYF; CDR3nt: TGTGCCAGCAGTTTTTCACTAGCGTACACAGATACGCAGTATTTT
v_gene: TRBV10-3; d_gene: TRBD2; abundance: .; j_gene: TRBJ2-3; len: 16; CDR3aa: CAISGGTSGGEDTQYF; CDR3nt: TGTGCCATCAGTGGAGGGACTAGCGGGGGGGAAGATACGCAGTATTTT
v_gene: TRBV29-1; d_gene: TRBD1; abundance: few; j_gene: TRBJ2-1; len: 12; CDR3aa: CSIYRGRNEQFF; CDR3nt: TGCAGCATTTACAGGGGGCGCAATGAGCAGTTCTTC
v_gene: TRBV20-1; d_gene: .; abundance: once; j_gene: TRBJ2-3; len: 10; CDR3aa: CSATTDTQYF; CDR3nt: TGCAGTGCCACAACAGATACGCAGTATTTT
v_gene: TRBV29-1; d_gene: .; abundance: .; j_gene: TRBJ2-7; len: 13; CDR3aa: CSVEVVSTYEQYF; CDR3nt: TGCAGCGTTGAAGTTGTCAGTACCTACGAGCAGTACTTC
v_gene: TRBV19; d_gene: TRBD2; abundance: many; j_gene: TRBJ2-1; len: 15; CDR3aa: CASSQRGKPFNEQFF; CDR3nt: TGTGCCAGTAGTCAGCGGGGTAAGCCTTTCAATGAGCAGTTCTTC